A single sample gave rise to the 22 T cell receptor beta chains below, sequenced in a study of CD8+CD57+ T cells in acquired aplastic anemia. CDR3 and TCR beta VDJ profiling relied on genomic DNA as the template. Each CDR3 protein gets one entry after TCRdb re-called the reads with MiXCR. The sample carries 120,000 or so distinct CDR3 sequences, about half recorded once. Sequencing was done on a sample of sorted CD4+, CD8+, or CD8+CD57+ T cells (not recorded which) from PBMCs. These receptor sequences come from a human donor in good health, serving as a control.

The rearrangement uses TRBV3-1 and TRBJ2-2, with 8 bases lining up with TRBD2. The CDR3 extends over 18 amino acids. CDR1 and CDR2 from the germline V gene are LGHDT and YNNKEL (reference sequence). V lost 5 bases to trimming and J lost 3 bases; unmatched junction nucleotides: 14. The CDR3 spells CASSSLRRRGAHTGELFF. The CDR3 DNA sequence: TGTGCCAGCAGCTCTTTACGGAGGCGGGGGGCGCACACCGGGGAGCTGTTTTTT.

This chain links TRBV2 with TRBJ1-2; tentative D call: TRBD1 (5 bases). This CDR3 has 15 amino acids. The ends were cut back, 6 bases at V and 3 bases at J, with 17 bases in the middle. Germline assignment: CDR1 SNHLY and CDR2 FYNNEI. For the CDR3, the DNA is TGTGCCAGCAGCGAACTGATGACAGCGGACTATGGCTACACCTTC. It yields the protein CASSELMTADYGYTF.

As concerns this clonotype: This may come from a read error, since a much larger clone is one base off. The V gene is TRBV12-5, the J gene TRBJ1-1; unclear D gene. Per germline, CDR1 LGHNT and CDR2 FRNRAP. The CDR3 covers 12 residues. CDR3 sequence: CAGGFLLAEAFF. CDR3 nucleotide sequence: TGTGCTGGTGGTTTTCTGTTGGCTGAAGCTTTCTTT. The full variable domain, in which reference TRBV12-5 and TRBJ1-1 provide the parts outside the CDR3, is DARVTQTPRHKVTEMGQEVTMRCQPILGHNTVFWYRQTMMQGLELLAYFRNRAPLDDSGMPKDRFSAEMPDATLATLKIQPSEPRDSAVYFCAGGFLLAEAFFGQGTRLTVV.

This clonotype was observed many times. The chain employs TRBV10-1 and TRBJ1-2; no firm D call. Germline loops: CDR1 WNHNN, CDR2 SYGVQD (reference sequence). The CDR3 spans 15 residues. V was shortened by 9 bases and J by 1 base, with 18 bases between the two germline ends. DNA of the CDR3: TGCGCCAGTGGGAAAGGGAAGAGGGTTAACTATGGCTACACCTTC. This encodes CASGKGKRVNYGYTF.

This clonotype came up many times. The chain recombines TRBV20-1 with TRBJ1-4; the match to TRBD1 covers 9 bases. Germline lookup yields CDR1 DFQATT and CDR2 SNEGSKA (reference sequence). With 3 bases clipped from V and 11 bases from J, the junction kept 10 bases outside the gene matches. The CDR3 spans 14 residues. CDR3 bases: TGCAGTGCTAGTGACAGGGGGGGTTTCGGGAAACTGTTTTTT. Amino acids: CSASDRGGFGKLFF.

The rearrangement joins TRBV20-1 to TRBJ2-5; 9 bases match TRBD2. Germline V gene lookup returns CDR1 DFQATT and CDR2 SNEGSKA (reference sequence). The ends lost 3 bases at V and 2 bases at J; junction bases unmatched: 1. The CDR3 totals 13 residues. In nucleotides, the CDR3 is TGCAGTGCTAGGAGCGGGGGGCAAGAGACCCAGTACTTC. It is translated as CSARSGGQETQYF.

This chain uses TRBV20-1 with TRBJ2-5; D not certain. Germline loops: CDR1 DFQATT, CDR2 SNEGSKA (reference sequence). The length of the CDR3 is 11 residues. Trimming left V 3 bases short and J 0 bases short, with 2 bases between. CDR3 residues: CSASHQETQYF. CDR3 coding DNA: TGCAGTGCTAGTCACCAAGAGACCCAGTACTTC.

Of note for this clonotype: At one boundary the junction diverges from the germline segment, which might be a read error. V gene TRBV19 combines with J gene TRBJ2-3; 12 bases agree with TRBD1. The CDR3 has 15 residues. Germline CDR1 and CDR2: LNHDA and SQIVND (reference sequence). CDR3 in amino acids: CASSTGQGAADTQYF. Here the CDR3 DNA reads TGTGCCAGCAGTACGGGACAGGGGGCCGCAGATACGCAGTATTTT. Based on the CDR3 plus reference TRBV19 and TRBJ2-3, the full variable domain is DGGITQSPKYLFRKEGQNVTLSCEQNLNHDAMYWYRQDPGQGLRLIYYSQIVNDFQKGDIAEGYSVSREKKESFPLTVTSAQKNPTAFYLCASSTGQGAADTQYFGPGTRLTVL.

This clonotype has a handful of counts. The V gene is TRBV12-3 or TRBV12-4, the J gene TRBJ2-7, with TRBD1 identical over 8 bases. This CDR3 contains 12 residues. V shed 5 bases and J 12 bases; nucleotides not matched to a gene: 9. CDR3 in amino acids: CASSPSGTGGYF. The CDR3 DNA is TGTGCCAGCAGTCCGTCGGGCACAGGGGGGTACTTC.

The rearrangement links TRBV2 to TRBJ1-6, with a tentative D call TRBD1 (5 bases). The ends were cut back, 6 bases at V and 9 bases at J, with 15 bases in the middle. The CDR3 has 14 amino acids. CDR1 SNHLY and CDR2 FYNNEI come from the germline V gene. CDR3 bases: TGTGCCAGCAGCCTTGACAGTGGGGGTTCACCCCTCCACTTT. Its translation: CASSLDSGGSPLHF.

This clonotype has ten or more counts. CDR3 DNA sequence: TGTGCCATCAGTCCGGGACAGGGGAGCTCGAACACTGAAGCTTTCTTT. Protein sequence: CAISPGQGSSNTEAFF. The V and J genes are TRBV10-3 and TRBJ1-1; 10 bases agree with TRBD1. The CDR3 has 16 residues. Trimming removed 5 bases from V and 1 base from J; junction bases left unmatched: 7. The germline V gene encodes CDR1 ENHRY and CDR2 SYGVKD.

This clonotype was detected a few times. V is TRBV20-1 and J is TRBJ1-4; D gene unclear. Trimming cost V 4 bases and J 0 bases, with 12 bases left between them. The CDR3 is 15 amino acids. The germline gives CDR1 DFQATT, CDR2 SNEGSKA (reference sequence). The CDR3 DNA is TGCAGTGCTAAATCTCTTGCGGCAACTAATGAAAAACTGTTTTTT. Translating gives CSAKSLAATNEKLFF.

This clonotype was found many times. This rearrangement joins TRBV20-1 to TRBJ2-2; 12 nucleotides match TRBD2. The germline CDR1 and CDR2 sequences are DFQATT and SNEGSKA (reference sequence). The CDR3 sequence is 14 residues long. This CDR3 reads CASGGAANTGELFF. CDR3 in DNA: TGCGCTAGCGGGGGGGCAGCGAACACCGGGGAGCTGTTTTTT.

This clonotype appeared a single time. The chain links TRBV7-6 to TRBJ2-3, with D possibly being TRBD1 or TRBD2 (5 bases each). The CDR3 is made up of 19 amino acids. The V end was cut by 5 bases, the J end by 4 bases, with 28 bases between. Germline CDR1 and CDR2: SGHVS and FNYEAQ. The chain's CDR3 is CASSKESPGPDTTADTQYF. As DNA, the CDR3 is TGTGCCAGCAGCAAAGAATCACCGGGACCAGACACTACCGCAGATACGCAGTATTTT.

This clonotype was seen ten or more times. The genes are TRBV2 and TRBJ1-5, with 10 bases matching TRBD1. The germline V gene encodes CDR1 SNHLY and CDR2 FYNNEI. The CDR3 length is 14 residues. V lost 5 bases and J lost 6; bases outside the gene matches: 4. Here the CDR3 DNA reads TGTGCCAGCAGTCCGGGACAGGGGTTTCAGCCCCAGCATTTT. The encoded protein is CASSPGQGFQPQHF.

The gene calls are TRBV7-6 and TRBJ1-1; 7 bases align to TRBD1. V shed 3 bases, J shed 5 bases, and the junction held 12 bases outside the gene matches. The CDR3 runs 16 residues. Germline CDR1 is SGHVS and CDR2 is FNYEAQ. DNA of the CDR3: TGTGCCAGCAGCTTGGGAGTAGGACAGGAGGTAACTGAAGCTTTCTTT. Translating it yields CASSLGVGQEVTEAFF.

This clonotype appeared many times. The rearrangement joins TRBV7-2 to TRBJ2-1; 15 nucleotides line up with TRBD2. Germline V gives CDR1 SGHTA, CDR2 FQGNSA. This CDR3 comprises 18 residues. V lost 1 base to trimming and J lost 4 bases; unmatched junction nucleotides: 5. CDR3 loop: CASSLGTSGGARYNEQFF. The CDR3 region has the DNA TGTGCCAGCAGCTTAGGGACTAGCGGGGGGGCGCGGTACAATGAGCAGTTCTTC.

The V and J genes are TRBV19 and TRBJ1-5, with TRBD1 as a possible D gene (6 bases). The V gene lost 3 bases and the J gene lost 4 bases, with 13 bases spanning the gap. The CDR3 is made up of 15 amino acids. Germline assignment: CDR1 LNHDA and CDR2 SQIVND (reference sequence). The CDR3 DNA sequence: TGTGCCAGTAGTATTAGGGGGAGGGGTAATCAGCCCCAGCATTTT. Translation gives CASSIRGRGNQPQHF. Full variable domain (rest looked up from reference TRBV19 and TRBJ1-5): DGGITQSPKYLFRKEGQNVTLSCEQNLNHDAMYWYRQDPGQGLRLIYYSQIVNDFQKGDIAEGYSVSREKKESFPLTVTSAQKNPTAFYLCASSIRGRGNQPQHFGDGTRLSIL.

This clonotype was recorded many times. The chain couples TRBV25-1 to TRBJ2-7; 10 bases map to TRBD1. CDR3 length: 15 amino acids. The germline gives CDR1 MGHDK, CDR2 SYGVNS. V trimming: 3 bases; J trimming: 6 bases; junction bases outside the gene matches: 8. The CDR3 here is CASSDPGQGEREQYF. CDR3 bases: TGTGCCAGCAGTGACCCCGGACAGGGGGAACGCGAGCAGTACTTC.

Many counts were recorded for this clonotype. This sequence joins TRBV30 and TRBJ1-4; D is perhaps TRBD1 (5 bases). V was shortened by 5 bases and J by 6 bases, with 10 bases between the two germline ends. The CDR3 is 12 residues long. Germline V CDR1 and CDR2: GTSNPN, SVGIG (reference sequence). CDR3 protein: CAWLGGDEKLFF. The CDR3 coding sequence is TGTGCCTGGCTCGGAGGGGATGAAAAACTGTTTTTT.

This clonotype has at least ten counts. This sequence joins TRBV5-1 and TRBJ1-1, with a weak D call TRBD1 (6 bases). The CDR3 totals 15 residues. Between the trimmed V and J ends, which lost 2 bases and 1 base, there was a span of 12 bases. The germline CDR1 and CDR2 sequences are SGHRS and YFSETQ. CDR3 amino acids: CASSFAGAGNTEAFF. DNA of the CDR3: TGCGCCAGCAGCTTCGCAGGGGCCGGGAACACTGAAGCTTTCTTT.

This clonotype turned up a few times. This rearrangement joins TRBV10-3 to TRBJ2-5; D is unresolved. The V gene lost 0 bases and the J gene lost 5 bases, with 7 bases spanning the gap. Germline CDR1 reads ENHRY; CDR2 reads SYGVKD. The CDR3 loop spans 13 amino acids. The CDR3 DNA follows: TGTGCCATCAGTGAGTCTGTGGGGGAGACCCAGTACTTC. It codes for CAISESVGETQYF.